The 16 T cell receptor beta chains presented below share a single source sample, sequenced in a study of cytomegalovirus exposure and HLA in healthy donors. The PCR employed 60 Vbeta primers together with 13 Jbeta primers. Only in-frame clones appear in the TCRdb table, and some are missing; sequencing was by immunoSEQ multiplex PCR. The sample includes about 150,000 clones, nearly 80% seen only once; the top ten take about 15%. Sequences were obtained from PBMCs. These receptors came from a woman aged 40 to 50 in good health and CMV-seronegative.

This chain connects TRBV7-9 to TRBJ2-3; no reliable D call. The CDR3 extends over 15 amino acids. Germline-derived CDR1 and CDR2 are SEHNR and FQNEAQ (reference sequence). V dropped 1 base and J dropped 6 bases, with 14 bases sitting between them. This CDR3 reads CASSLDRESADTQYF. The CDR3 DNA is TGTGCCAGCAGCTTAGATCGAGAGTCTGCGGATACGCAGTATTTT.

The chain uses TRBV7-6 and TRBJ2-7; 8 bases map to TRBD2. The CDR3 is 14 residues long. V trimming: 5 bases; J trimming: 4 bases; junction bases outside the gene matches: 7. CDR1 is SGHVS, CDR2 FNYEAQ, per germline. CDR3 residues: CASSSRSGGYEQYF. The CDR3 DNA reads TGTGCCAGCAGCAGCCGGAGCGGGGGTTACGAGCAGTACTTC.

Regarding this clone: In this CDR3 the conserved last residue, phenylalanine or tryptophan, is missing, so a read error is likely. The rearrangement uses TRBV12-5 and TRBJ2-3; 9 nucleotides align to TRBD1. Germline V gene data show CDR1 as LGHNT and CDR2 as FRNRAP. V lost 6 bases, J lost 2 bases, and 6 bases stayed unmatched. This CDR3 region has 15 residues. CDR3 nucleotides: TGTGCTAGTGGCCCCGGGACAGGGCACACAGATACGCAGTATTGT. Translation: CASGPGTGHTDTQYC.

This chain uses TRBV7-9 with TRBJ2-5; D not certain. The germline CDR1 and CDR2 sequences are SEHNR and FQNEAQ (reference sequence). The CDR3 runs 15 residues. V was clipped by 1 base and J by 2 bases, with 11 bases between them. The CDR3 spells CASSLVGSQQETQYF. The CDR3 nucleotides are TGTGCCAGCAGCTTAGTTGGCAGTCAGCAAGAGACCCAGTACTTC. The whole variable domain, filled in from reference TRBV7-9 and TRBJ2-5, reads DTGVSQNPRHKITKRGQNVTFRCDPISEHNRLYWYRQTLGQGPEFLTYFQNEAQLEKSRLLSDRFSAERPKGSFSTLEIQRTEQGDSAMYLCASSLVGSQQETQYFGPGTRLLVL.

The table lists this clone with a few counts. This likely traces to a read error, being one base from a far larger clone. The chain has TRBV7-9 and TRBJ2-7; 12 nucleotides match TRBD2. This CDR3 has 19 residues. After removal of 1 base from V and 7 bases from J, the junction contained 17 bases not matched to a gene. The germline CDR1 and CDR2 sequences are SEHNR and FQNEAQ (reference sequence). The CDR3 nucleotides read TGTGCCAGCAGCTTAGGGCGGCTAGCGGGGGGGGCACAGTCCGATGAGCAGTACTTC. This codes for CASSLGRLAGGAQSDEQYF.

The chain employs TRBV19 and TRBJ1-5; tentative D call: TRBD1 (5 bases). CDR3 length: 14 amino acids. V was trimmed by 6 bases and J by 1 base, leaving 10 bases between them. Germline assignment: CDR1 LNHDA and CDR2 SQIVND (reference sequence). The DNA for the CDR3 is TGTGCCAGTAGCCGAAGACAGAGCAATCAGCCCCAGCATTTT. Residues: CASSRRQSNQPQHF.

The CDR3 sequence is CASSTSGINTGELFF. Written as DNA, the CDR3 is TGTGCCAGCAGCACTAGCGGGATCAACACCGGGGAGCTGTTTTTT. The rearrangement uses TRBV9 and TRBJ2-2; 10 nucleotides agree with TRBD2. Losses at the gene ends were 4 bases for V and 2 bases for J; bases not matched to a gene: 2. The CDR3 has 15 residues. The germline V gene has CDR1 SGDLS and CDR2 YYNGEE.

The chain recombines TRBV4-2 with TRBJ2-7; TRBD1 might be the D (5 bases). CDR1 is LGHNA, CDR2 YNFKEQ, per germline. Between the trimmed V and J ends, which lost 5 bases and 5 bases, there was a span of 7 bases. This CDR3 region has 11 residues. The CDR3 is CASSKGNEQYF. The CDR3 DNA follows: TGTGCCAGCAGCAAGGGGAACGAGCAGTACTTC.

The rearrangement joins TRBV13 to TRBJ2-5, with 7 bases lining up with TRBD2. This CDR3 is built from 16 residues. J gave up 5 bases and V 5 bases, and 14 bases lay outside the gene matches. Germline V gene sequence: CDR1 PRHDT, CDR2 FYEKMQ (reference sequence). The CDR3 is CASSRRGGRGFETQYF. The CDR3 coding sequence is TGTGCCAGCAGCCGGAGAGGCGGGAGAGGGTTTGAGACCCAGTACTTC.

The chain links TRBV19 to TRBJ2-1; 9 bases agree with TRBD2. The germline V gene has CDR1 LNHDA and CDR2 SQIVND (reference sequence). V shed 4 bases, J shed 2 bases, and the junction held 0 bases outside the gene matches. CDR3 length equals 14 residues. In DNA form, the CDR3 reads TGTGCCAGTAGTAGCGGGGGGGCCTACAATGAGCAGTTCTTC. Translated, it gives CASSSGGAYNEQFF.

This clone occurred a few times. The chain has TRBV6-6 and TRBJ1-2, with 7 bases aligning to TRBD1. The CDR3 is 14 amino acids. V was pared by 4 bases and J by 0 bases, with 2 bases of the junction left unmatched. Germline values: CDR1 MNHNY, CDR2 SVGAGI (reference sequence). The CDR3 DNA is TGTGCCAGCAGTTCCGGGACAGCTAACTATGGCTACACCTTC. Residues: CASSSGTANYGYTF.

This chain links TRBV27 with TRBJ2-5; D is perhaps TRBD2 (6 bases). The CDR3 contains 15 residues. The V and J ends lost 3 bases and 1 base respectively, with 12 bases between them. Germline lookup yields CDR1 MNHEY and CDR2 SMNVEV (reference sequence). For the CDR3, the DNA is TGTGCCAGCAGTTTGGGGGGAGACCGCCAAGAGACCCAGTACTTC. It yields the protein CASSLGGDRQETQYF.

J is TRBJ1-2 and V is TRBV6-5; D is ambiguous. Trimming pared 7 bases from V and 2 bases from J, leaving 8 bases between. Germline values: CDR1 MNHEY, CDR2 SVGAGI. CDR3 length: 12 amino acids. CDR3 amino acids: CASMYSNYGYTF. DNA for the CDR3: TGTGCCAGCATGTACAGCAACTATGGCTACACCTTC.

This sequence joins TRBV15 and TRBJ2-2, with TRBD1 identical over 7 bases. V was pared by 3 bases and J by 4 bases, with 8 bases of the junction left unmatched. The CDR3 sequence is 16 residues long. CDR1 and CDR2 (germline): LNHNV, YYDKDF (reference sequence). The CDR3 nucleotides read TGTGCCACCAGCAGGGGAACAGGGGCAACCACCGGGGAGCTGTTTTTT. It yields the protein CATSRGTGATTGELFF.

The J gene is TRBJ1-5, the V gene TRBV19, with 9 bases aligning to TRBD1. The germline V gene encodes CDR1 LNHDA and CDR2 SQIVND (reference sequence). V shed 4 bases, J shed 3 bases, and the junction held 1 base outside the gene matches. This CDR3 region has 14 residues. This CDR3 is CASSRTGDNQPQHF. For the CDR3, the DNA is TGTGCCAGTAGTAGGACAGGGGACAATCAGCCCCAGCATTTT.

The chain joins TRBV5-5 to TRBJ1-1; D unclear. V lost 0 bases and J 6 bases, leaving 9 bases between the germline ends. The CDR3 contains 13 residues. Germline values: CDR1 SGHKS, CDR2 YYEKEE (reference sequence). The CDR3 DNA reads TGTGCCAGCAGCTTGGTGGGCGCCTCTGAAGCTTTCTTT. This sequence encodes CASSLVGASEAFF.